These 30 T cell receptor beta chains originate from one sample sequenced in a study of synovial regulatory T cells in juvenile arthritis. Profiled with immunoSEQ multiplex PCR; TCRdb holds only in-frame clones, not every one. The sample shows 9,000 to 10,000 clones, and over 0.75% sits with its ten largest clones. Sequenced material: Treg cells from blood. Subset in this sample: remaining (HLA-DR-negative) circulating blood Treg cells. All receptors derive from a donor younger than 30 with juvenile idiopathic arthritis.

The J gene is TRBJ2-3, the V gene TRBV6-1; without DNA, the TCRdb call of TRBD2 cannot be checked. Per the germline V gene, CDR1 is MNHNS and CDR2 is SASEGT. The CDR3 consists of 12 residues. No DNA was logged. The CDR3 loop is CASSLYGNTQYF.

V and J are TRBV19 and TRBJ1-1; as DNA is missing, the TRBD1 call by TCRdb cannot be tested. Germline lookup yields CDR1 LNHDA and CDR2 SQIVND (reference sequence). The CDR3 length is 13 residues. No coding sequence is recorded. The CDR3 loop is CASSTDRNTEAFF.

This chain links TRBV28 with TRBJ2-4; TCRdb's D gene call, TRBD2, goes unchecked for lack of DNA. The germline gives CDR1 MDHEN, CDR2 SYDVKM. The CDR3 has 11 residues. No DNA is given. The CDR3 region is CASPERDVQYF.

CDR3 loop: CASSRTGTHSGNTIYF. The chain has TRBV28 and TRBJ1-3; TCRdb names TRBD1, which stays unverified in the absence of DNA. This CDR3 region has 16 residues. No nucleotide data were recorded. From germline, CDR1 is MDHEN and CDR2 SYDVKM.

The V call is TRBV5-1, the J call TRBJ1-4; the TCRdb D gene call, TRBD1, has no DNA to confirm it. The length of the CDR3 is 16 residues. No DNA sequence is on record. Germline-derived CDR1 and CDR2 are SGHRS and YFSETQ. The CDR3: CASSFNQTGGREKLFF.

V and J are TRBV19 and TRBJ2-5; the D gene TCRdb calls, TRBD1, cannot be checked with no DNA. Germline CDR1 and CDR2: LNHDA and SQIVND (reference sequence). The CDR3 covers 14 residues. No DNA was logged. The CDR3 reads CASSIVMIQETQYF.

V usage is TRBV6-1 and J usage is TRBJ1-3; TCRdb outputs TRBD1, but without DNA this stays unchecked. There are 15 residues in the CDR3. No coding sequence is recorded. Germline lookup yields CDR1 MNHNS and CDR2 SASEGT. The CDR3 loop reads CASRGTGNSGNTIYF.

The genes are TRBV28 and TRBJ2-7. The length of the CDR3 is 16 residues. The coding DNA is unavailable. Germline assignment: CDR1 MDHEN and CDR2 SYDVKM. This CDR3 reads CASSSPTPQRSYEQYF.

The rearrangement links TRBV2 to TRBJ2-7; there is no DNA to check the TCRdb D call of TRBD2. CDR1 is SNHLY, CDR2 FYNNEI, per germline. The CDR3 runs to 18 residues. The record lacks a DNA sequence. The CDR3 loop reads CASTGRGTSSARSYEQYF. Full variable domain (remainder filled in from reference TRBV2 and TRBJ2-7): EPEVTQTPSHQVTQMGQEVILRCVPISNHLYFYWYRQILGQKVEFLVSFYNNEISEKSEIFDDQFSVERPDGSNFTLKIRSTKLEDSAMYFCASTGRGTSSARSYEQYFGPGTRLTVT.

V usage is TRBV2 and J usage is TRBJ2-7; TCRdb indicates TRBD2, and absent DNA this call remains unverified. The CDR3 is 13 amino acids. This entry has no DNA. Germline CDR1 and CDR2: SNHLY and FYNNEI. The CDR3 sequence: CASSEDLYYEQYF.

The CDR3 is CASSRRPGARTNEQFF. This chain links TRBV19 with TRBJ2-1. CDR3 length: 16 amino acids. The protein alone is recorded here. Germline CDR1 reads LNHDA; CDR2 reads SQIVND (reference sequence).

V and J are TRBV5-1 and TRBJ2-7; TCRdb reports TRBD1, a call that lacks DNA to check it against. The CDR3 is 13 amino acids. This entry has no DNA. Germline CDR1 SGHRS, CDR2 YFSETQ. CDR3 protein: CASSPTVAYEQYF.

This chain links TRBV28 with TRBJ2-7; checking the TCRdb D call of TRBD2 is not possible without DNA. This CDR3 has 15 residues. No DNA was logged. Germline values: CDR1 MDHEN, CDR2 SYDVKM. This CDR3 reads CASSYASGRPYEQYF.

The gene calls are TRBV12-5 and TRBJ2-7. The CDR3 length is 13 residues. No DNA is given. CDR1 is LGHNT and CDR2 is FRNRAP in the germline V gene. The chain's CDR3 is CASGLVPSYEQYF.

The chain has TRBV6-5 and TRBJ1-3. The CDR3 is made up of 14 amino acids. DNA is not recorded here. From germline, CDR1 is MNHEY and CDR2 SVGAGI. CDR3 region: CASSYSIGRDTIYF.

The chain carries TRBV5-1 and TRBJ2-2. This CDR3 has 13 residues. No DNA appears here. Per germline, CDR1 SGHRS and CDR2 YFSETQ. This CDR3 is CASSLTNTGELFF.

The CDR3 sequence is CASSERASNEQFF. This chain uses TRBV6-4 with TRBJ2-1. This CDR3 region has 13 residues. No DNA is given. Germline lookup yields CDR1 MRHNA and CDR2 SNTAGT.

This sequence joins TRBV19 and TRBJ2-3; the D call from TCRdb, TRBD2, cannot be confirmed without DNA. CDR1 LNHDA and CDR2 SQIVND come from the germline V gene (reference sequence). The CDR3 extends over 16 amino acids. The record lacks a DNA sequence. The CDR3: CASSISGTAGRNTQYF. Combining the CDR3 with reference TRBV19 and TRBJ2-3 gives the whole variable domain DGGITQSPKYLFRKEGQNVTLSCEQNLNHDAMYWYRQDPGQGLRLIYYSQIVNDFQKGDIAEGYSVSREKKESFPLTVTSAQKNPTAFYLCASSISGTAGRNTQYFGPGTRLTVL.

V usage is TRBV5-5 and J usage is TRBJ1-1. The germline CDR1 and CDR2 sequences are SGHKS and YYEKEE (reference sequence). The CDR3 runs to 16 residues. No DNA is given. This CDR3 is CASSSRNFVVDTEAFF. The entire variable domain, with the rest obtained from reference TRBV5-5 and TRBJ1-1, is as follows: DAGVTQSPTHLIKTRGQQVTLRCSPISGHKSVSWYQQVLGQGPQFIFQYYEKEERGRGNFPDRFSARQFPNYSSELNVNALLLGDSALYLCASSSRNFVVDTEAFFGQGTRLTVV.

The gene calls are TRBV10-3 and TRBJ1-5. This CDR3 has 14 amino acids. The record lacks a DNA sequence. Germline V lookup: CDR1 ENHRY, CDR2 SYGVKD. CDR3 residues: CAISDGGSNQPQHF.

This rearrangement joins TRBV5-6 to TRBJ2-5; TCRdb selects TRBD2, and the lack of DNA leaves this call unchecked. This CDR3 contains 14 residues. The entry carries no DNA sequence. Germline CDR1 is SGHDT and CDR2 is YYEEEE. This CDR3 is CASSRYTGGKTQYF.

The V call is TRBV28, the J call TRBJ1-2; TCRdb gives TRBD1 as the D gene, but with no DNA this cannot be confirmed. CDR1 is MDHEN, CDR2 SYDVKM, per germline. The CDR3 loop spans 12 amino acids. No DNA appears here. The CDR3 sequence is CASSPPGDGYTF.

The V and J genes are TRBV5-1 and TRBJ1-1; lacking DNA, the TRBD1 call made by TCRdb goes unchecked. Per germline, CDR1 SGHRS and CDR2 YFSETQ. The CDR3 runs to 14 residues. The entry carries no DNA sequence. Here the CDR3 reads CASSLTAGPGEAFF.

V usage is TRBV19 and J usage is TRBJ2-7; TCRdb's assignment of TRBD2 cannot be checked, as there is no DNA. The CDR3 length is 16 residues. Nucleotide data are not available. The germline V gene encodes CDR1 LNHDA and CDR2 SQIVND (reference sequence). The CDR3 reads CASSPPGLAFSYEQYF.

This chain connects TRBV27 to TRBJ1-2; as DNA is missing, the TRBD1 call by TCRdb cannot be tested. This CDR3 comprises 12 residues. This entry has no DNA. Germline assignment: CDR1 MNHEY and CDR2 SMNVEV (reference sequence). The CDR3 region is CASRTANYGYTF.

The V and J genes are TRBV28 and TRBJ2-7; TCRdb's D call, TRBD1, is unchecked because there is no DNA. The CDR3 runs 15 residues. The DNA is unrecorded. Per germline, CDR1 MDHEN and CDR2 SYDVKM. CDR3 loop: CASSLDVGTGKEQYF.

The chain recombines TRBV19 with TRBJ1-6; TCRdb designates TRBD1, a call that cannot be tested without DNA. This CDR3 region has 15 residues. Only the protein is on record. Germline CDR1 reads LNHDA; CDR2 reads SQIVND (reference sequence). The CDR3 region is CASSIPRTGLTPLHF.

The chain carries TRBV18 and TRBJ2-1. The CDR3 has 16 amino acids. This entry has no DNA. Germline V gives CDR1 KGHSH, CDR2 LQKENI. The CDR3 loop reads CASSLSGTNSYNEQFF.

The CDR3 loop is CASSLTRDYGYTF. This chain connects TRBV7-2 to TRBJ1-2; TCRdb indicates TRBD1, and absent DNA this call remains unverified. Per the germline V gene, CDR1 is SGHTA and CDR2 is FQGNSA. The CDR3 extends over 13 amino acids. No DNA is listed.

The V gene is TRBV28, the J gene TRBJ1-1; the TRBD1 assignment by TCRdb is unverifiable without DNA. This CDR3 contains 15 residues. No DNA has been recorded. Germline V CDR1 and CDR2: MDHEN, SYDVKM. The chain's CDR3 is CASSSWTYMNTEAFF.